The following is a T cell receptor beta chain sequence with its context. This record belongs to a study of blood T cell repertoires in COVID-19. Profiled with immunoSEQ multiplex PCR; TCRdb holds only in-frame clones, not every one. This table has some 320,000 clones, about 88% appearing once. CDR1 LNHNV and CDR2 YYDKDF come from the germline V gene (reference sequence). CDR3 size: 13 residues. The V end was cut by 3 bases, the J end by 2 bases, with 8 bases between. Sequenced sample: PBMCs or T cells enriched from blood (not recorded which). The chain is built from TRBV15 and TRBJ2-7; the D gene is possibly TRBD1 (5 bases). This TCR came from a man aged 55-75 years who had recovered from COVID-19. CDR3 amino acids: CATSRDIAYEQYF. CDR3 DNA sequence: TGTGCCACCAGCAGGGACATAGCCTACGAGCAGTACTTC.